This is a list of T cell receptor beta chains from one sample in a study of blood T cell repertoires in COVID-19. TCRdb's table, derived via immunoSEQ multiplex PCR, lists solely in-frame clones and lacks some. The sample has about 100,000 clones, 65% to 75% seen once; the top ten hold approximately 5.9%. The specimen was peripheral blood. The source of these receptors is an elderly man with acute or convalescent COVID-19. The CDR3 runs from the conserved cysteine through the conserved F or W. D genes are given only for firm matches. Clone size appears in some rows only: once, few, many, or a class for an expanded clone.

V,size,D,J,DNA,CDR3
TRBV5-1,NA,NA,TRBJ1-1,TGCGCCAGCAGCGCAACAAGGAGCACTGAAGCTTTCTTT,CASSATRSTEAFF
TRBV11-3,NA,TRBD1,TRBJ2-2,TGTGCCAGCAGCTCACCAACAGGGGATACCGGGGAGCTGTTTTTT,CASSSPTGDTGELFF
TRBV21-1,NA,NA,TRBJ2-7,TGTGCCGGCCGAAATAGATCGTCTAGCGGATTCTCCTACGAGCAGTACTTC,CAGRNRSSSGFSYEQYF
TRBV19,few,TRBD2,TRBJ2-7,TGTGCCAGTAGTACTGGGACTAGCGGCTACGAGCAGTACTTC,CASSTGTSGYEQYF
TRBV28,NA,NA,TRBJ1-6,TGTGCCAGCAGTTTCGGAACGGGGAATTCACCCCTCCACTTT,CASSFGTGNSPLHF
TRBV6-2/TRBV6-3,NA,TRBD1,TRBJ1-2,TGTGCCAGCAGCTCGACAGGGACTAACTATGGCTACACCTTC,CASSSTGTNYGYTF
TRBV18,NA,TRBD1,TRBJ2-1,TGTGCCAGCTCACCAACCCGTGGACAGGTATACAATGAGCAGTTCTTC,CASSPTRGQVYNEQFF
TRBV9,few,TRBD1,TRBJ1-1,TGTGCCAGCAGCTTGAGACAGGGGGCCACTGAAGCTTTCTTT,CASSLRQGATEAFF
TRBV24-1,NA,NA,TRBJ2-2,TGTGCCACCAGTGCAGAGTGGCTCGGGGGGGAGCTGTTTTTT,CATSAEWLGGELFF
TRBV21-1,NA,NA,TRBJ1-6,TGTGCCAGCAGTAACAGAGAGGCAGGGAAGAATTCACCCCTCCACTTT,CASSNREAGKNSPLHF
TRBV3-1/TRBV3-2,NA,NA,TRBJ2-2,TGTGCCAGCAGCCAAGGGCCGAACACCGGGGAGCTGTTTTTT,CASSQGPNTGELFF
TRBV11-2,NA,TRBD2,TRBJ2-7,TGTGCCAGCAGCTCCCCCCATGGACTAGCGGGAATCAAGTCCTACGAGCAGTACTTC,CASSSPHGLAGIKSYEQYF
TRBV6-2/TRBV6-3,NA,TRBD2,TRBJ2-1,TGTGCCAGCAGTTGGGGCGGGAGTGGGAATGAGCAGTTCTTC,CASSWGGSGNEQFF
TRBV28,NA,TRBD1,TRBJ1-2,TGTGCCAGCCACCTCCAGGGGGCGGTTGACGGCTACACCTTC,CASHLQGAVDGYTF
TRBV18,NA,TRBD2,TRBJ2-1,TGTGCCAGCTCACCGCCGGGGGGAGCGGAAAGTTACAATGAGCAGTTCTTC,CASSPPGGAESYNEQFF
TRBV19,NA,TRBD1,TRBJ1-1,TGTGCCAGTAGTTCCCAGGGGGCGTACACTGAAGCTTTCTTT,CASSSQGAYTEAFF
TRBV10-3,NA,NA,TRBJ1-1,TGTGCCATCAGTGAGTACTCCGGGGGTACTGAAGCTTTCTTT,CAISEYSGGTEAFF
TRBV6-5,NA,TRBD1,TRBJ1-5,TGTGCCAGCAGTCCCGGGACAGGCTTCAATCAGCCCCAGCATTTT,CASSPGTGFNQPQHF
TRBV11-2,NA,TRBD1,TRBJ2-2,TGTGCCAGCAGCCAAGCCGGGACAGGGGCCGGGGAGCTGTTTTTT,CASSQAGTGAGELFF
TRBV5-5,NA,NA,TRBJ2-5,TGTGCCAGCAGCTCCTGGGGGGGGCCACAAGAGACCCAGTACTTC,CASSSWGGPQETQYF
TRBV6-5,once,NA,TRBJ1-2,TGTGCCAGCAGTTATGGCAGGGAAGCTAACTATGGCTACACCTTC,CASSYGREANYGYTF
TRBV15,NA,NA,TRBJ2-1,TGTGCCACCAGCAGAGATTTCCGTGGGAGAGGGGGCTCCTACAATGAGCAGTTCTTC,CATSRDFRGRGGSYNEQFF
TRBV3-1/TRBV3-2,NA,TRBD2,TRBJ2-1,TGTGCCAGCAGCCCACGGACTAGCGGGAGTAACTATGAGCAGTTCTTC,CASSPRTSGSNYEQFF
TRBV9,few,TRBD1,TRBJ2-2,TGTGCCAGCGGGGACAGGCAAAGCGGGGAGCTGTTTTTT,CASGDRQSGELFF
TRBV5-6,NA,TRBD2,TRBJ2-7,TGTGCCAGCAGCTTGGATCTAGCGGGCGAGCAGTACTTC,CASSLDLAGEQYF
TRBV10-3,NA,NA,TRBJ2-1,TGTGCCATCCGGGTTGAGAACAATGAGCAGTTCTTC,CAIRVENNEQFF
TRBV3-1/TRBV3-2,NA,TRBD2,TRBJ2-5,TGTGCCAGCAGCCTCCGGGGGGGCGAAGAGACCCAGTACTTC,CASSLRGGEETQYF
TRBV6-5,NA,NA,TRBJ2-7,TGTGCCAGCAGTTTCGGACAAGCCACCGAGCAGTACTTC,CASSFGQATEQYF
TRBV6-6,few,TRBD2,TRBJ2-7,TGTGCCAGCAGTTACGGGGAGGGCTACGAGCAGTACTTC,CASSYGEGYEQYF
TRBV28,few,NA,TRBJ1-3,TGTGCCAGCTTGTTCAGGGCTGGGAATGGAAACACCATATATTTT,CASLFRAGNGNTIYF
TRBV5-1,NA,TRBD2,TRBJ2-1,TGCGCCAGCAGCTTGGACCAACTAGCGGGAAATGAGCAGTTCTTC,CASSLDQLAGNEQFF
TRBV10-3,NA,NA,TRBJ2-2,TGTGCCATGGGAGGGGGGAACACCGGGGAGCTGTTTTTT,CAMGGGNTGELFF
TRBV19,NA,NA,TRBJ2-5,TGTGCCAGTAGTATCGCGCGTGGAGAGACCCAGTACTTC,CASSIARGETQYF
TRBV12-3/TRBV12-4,once,NA,TRBJ1-1,TGTGCCAGCAGCCCTTTACTTTCCACTGAAGCTTTCTTT,CASSPLLSTEAFF
TRBV7-2,once,NA,TRBJ2-5,TGTGCCAGCAGCAACTCCAGGGTGGAGACCCAGTACTTC,CASSNSRVETQYF
TRBV7-6,NA,NA,TRBJ1-4,TGTGCCAGCAGCTCACACACTCGAGGAACTAATGAAAAACTGTTTTTT,CASSSHTRGTNEKLFF